This TCR beta chain was sequenced during a study of human T cells and chemical hapten exposure. TCRdb itself ran the RACE reads through MiXCR, one entry per CDR3 protein. This table holds 75,000 to 100,000 distinct CDR3 sequences, 12% found once. This CDR3 spans 19 amino acids. Trimming cost V 6 bases and J 6 bases; bases outside gene matches: 23. Time point: patch test 1, 2 weeks after DPC sensitization. Treatment defined: therapeutic diphenylcyclopropenone sensitization with weekly scalp DPC. The chain uses TRBV12-3 or TRBV12-4 and TRBJ2-1; 7 bases match TRBD2. The sequencing here drew on whole blood, taken in connection with sensitization to the hapten diphenylcyclopropenone (DPC). This receptor was obtained from a woman in her fifties or sixties with alopecia areata. Some clones in this sample may be carry-over from other donors' samples. CDR3 DNA sequence: TGTGCCAGCAGCCTCAGAAGTTTTATCGGGGGGAAACCAATCAATGAGCAGTTCTTC. As protein: CASSLRSFIGGKPINEQFF.